The 17 T cell receptor beta chains in this list originate from one sample, sequenced in a study of identical twins listed by TCRdb under 2016. The library was produced with 5' RACE. The instrument was an Illumina HiSeq 2000. The public reads were reprocessed in TCRdb via fastp at Q25 and MiXCR, keeping in-frame beta chains. Entries that share a CDR3 protein sequence are merged under the most common genes and DNA. The sample profile shows fewer than 650,000 distinct CDR3 sequences; 7.5% to 10% of them were found once. The top ten clones comprise under 3% of the sample. The same data also went into a second study, on yellow fever vaccine responses in identical twins.

Specimen: PBMCs. All receptors derive from a woman aged 18-29 years in good health.

The sample holds a few counts of this clonotype. This chain connects TRBV12-3 or TRBV12-4 to TRBJ2-2, with 8 bases fitting TRBD1. The CDR3 runs 15 residues. V lost 2 bases, J lost 5 bases, and 4 bases stayed unmatched. The CDR3 bases are TGTGCCAGCAGTTTAACAGGGGGGTATACCGGGGAGCTGTTTTTT. This codes for CASSLTGGYTGELFF.

This chain joins TRBV28 and TRBJ2-7, with 9 bases fitting TRBD2. The germline gives CDR1 MDHEN, CDR2 SYDVKM. The CDR3 consists of 15 residues. With 8 bases clipped from V and 4 bases from J, the junction kept 12 bases outside the gene matches. Here the CDR3 DNA reads TGTGCCAGCCCCCCGGCGGGGGGGCCTTTTTACGAGCAGTACTTC. Translating gives CASPPAGGPFYEQYF.

In nucleotides, the CDR3 is TGTGCCAGCAGCTCGACTAGCGTTGGGTACGAGCAGTACTTC. It yields the protein CASSSTSVGYEQYF. The chain combines TRBV7-9 with TRBJ2-7; 8 bases match TRBD2. J gave up 4 bases and V 4 bases, and 6 bases lay outside the gene matches. Looked up from germline, CDR1 is SEHNR and CDR2 is FQNEAQ (reference sequence). The CDR3 is 14 amino acids.

Of note for this clonotype: An end of the junction does not agree with germline; a read error may underlie this. The chain employs TRBV6-5 and TRBJ2-7; D tentatively reads TRBD1 or TRBD2 (5 bases each). The CDR3 extends over 15 amino acids. CDR1 and CDR2 (germline): MNHEY, SVGAGI. In DNA form, the CDR3 reads TGTGCCAACAGTTACGGGGTCCGTTCAGGGTACGAGCAGTACTTC. As protein: CANSYGVRSGYEQYF.

This clonotype showed up just a few times. The chain carries TRBV2 and TRBJ2-7, with TRBD2 matching over 11 bases. Germline V gene sequence: CDR1 SNHLY, CDR2 FYNNEI. V was pared by 6 bases and J by 0 bases, with 7 bases of the junction left unmatched. The CDR3 covers 16 residues. The CDR3: CASRGRLAGSSYEQYF. The DNA for the CDR3 is TGTGCCAGCAGGGGAAGACTAGCGGGGAGCTCCTACGAGCAGTACTTC.

Comment on this clonotype: A clone one base away is much larger, so this may be a read error. The chain recombines TRBV12-3 or TRBV12-4 with TRBJ2-7, with TRBD2 identical over 8 bases. Unmatched junction bases numbered 8, after V lost 3 bases and J lost 7 bases. The CDR3 is made up of 14 amino acids. The CDR3 here is CASSLSSGPEEQYF. CDR3 nucleotide sequence: TGTGCCAGCAGTTTGTCTAGCGGGCCGGAGGAGCAGTACTTC.

The sample holds a few counts of this clonotype. V and J are TRBV6-4 and TRBJ2-1, with 10 nucleotides matching TRBD2. The germline V gene has CDR1 MRHNA and CDR2 SNTAGT. J was trimmed by 8 bases and V by 3 bases; bases with no gene match: 10. The CDR3 is made up of 16 amino acids. CDR3 sequence reads: CASSDLPGLALDEQFF. In nucleotides, the CDR3 is TGTGCCAGCAGTGATCTCCCGGGACTAGCGCTAGATGAGCAGTTCTTC.

V usage is TRBV24-1 and J usage is TRBJ2-3, with 11 bases aligning to TRBD2. Germline V CDR1 and CDR2: KGHDR, SFDVKD. V lost 4 bases and J lost 10; bases outside the gene matches: 6. There are 14 residues in the CDR3. CDR3 DNA sequence: TGTGCCACCAGTGAAGTAGCGGGAGGGCCGGCGCAGTATTTT. This encodes CATSEVAGGPAQYF.

V usage is TRBV7-2 and J usage is TRBJ2-2, with a weak D call TRBD1 (5 bases). Germline-derived CDR1 and CDR2 are SGHTA and FQGNSA. The CDR3 spans 15 residues. Between the trimmed V and J ends, which lost 5 bases and 5 bases, there was a span of 15 bases. The CDR3 sequence is CASSPTARQTGELFF. CDR3 in DNA: TGTGCCAGCAGCCCGACAGCCCGGCAAACCGGGGAGCTGTTTTTT.

This clonotype has only a few counts. This chain links TRBV7-8 with TRBJ1-5; D is undetermined. Germline values: CDR1 SGHVS, CDR2 FQNEAQ. V lost 2 bases to trimming and J lost 0 bases, with 11 bases between them. This CDR3 is 16 amino acids long. The CDR3 nucleotides read TGTGCCAGCAGCTTATACTACAGATATAGCAATCAGCCCCAGCATTTT. It translates to CASSLYYRYSNQPQHF.

This clonotype has only a few counts. V and J are TRBV5-4 and TRBJ2-2, with 7 bases fitting TRBD2. V shed 4 bases, J shed 4 bases, and the junction held 4 bases outside the gene matches. The germline V gene has CDR1 SGHNT and CDR2 YYREEE (reference sequence). The CDR3 totals 14 residues. CDR3 nucleotides: TGTGCCAGCAGCGCCGGACTAGTCACCGGGGAGCTGTTTTTT. Translating gives CASSAGLVTGELFF.

V usage is TRBV20-1 and J usage is TRBJ2-7; 7 bases agree with TRBD1. V was pared by 0 bases and J by 3 bases, with 8 bases of the junction left unmatched. The CDR3 loop spans 15 amino acids. Germline CDR1 is DFQATT and CDR2 is SNEGSKA (reference sequence). CDR3 nucleotides: TGCAGTGCTAGAGAGGGGCCGACAGGGATCTACGAGCAGTACTTC. It encodes CSAREGPTGIYEQYF.

The chain recombines TRBV12-3 or TRBV12-4 with TRBJ2-6, with D tentatively TRBD1 (6 bases). Trimming stripped 6 bases from V and 2 bases from J, with 17 bases between. The CDR3 is made up of 17 amino acids. Written as DNA, the CDR3 is TGTGCCAGCAGCCCTTCGACAGGAGTAGCTGGGGCCAACGTCCTGACTTTC. Its translation: CASSPSTGVAGANVLTF.

This clonotype was recorded many times. This chain joins TRBV2 and TRBJ2-1; maybe TRBD2 (6 bases). Germline CDR1 and CDR2: SNHLY and FYNNEI. The CDR3 sequence is 16 residues long. Trimming took 4 bases from V and 0 from J, leaving 13 bases between them. The CDR3 loop reads CASSGPLGSSYNEQFF. The CDR3 coding sequence is TGTGCCAGCAGTGGCCCGCTCGGGAGCTCCTACAATGAGCAGTTCTTC.

The V gene is TRBV10-2, the J gene TRBJ2-7, with D tentatively TRBD1 (6 bases). The CDR3 sequence is 16 residues long. Trimming stripped 3 bases from V and 2 bases from J, with 17 bases between. The germline gives CDR1 WSHSY, CDR2 SAAADI. In nucleotides, the CDR3 is TGCGCCAGCAGTGATTGGGGACACCGAATGACCTACGAGCAGTACTTC. It translates to CASSDWGHRMTYEQYF.

This clonotype has ten or more counts. V and J are TRBV7-9 and TRBJ2-1, with D perhaps TRBD2 (7 bases). The CDR3 has 14 amino acids. The germline gives CDR1 SEHNR, CDR2 FQNEAQ (reference sequence). V was trimmed by 3 bases and J by 8 bases, leaving 14 bases between them. The CDR3 coding sequence is TGTGCCAGCAGCTTGGGGGGGCCGGTTGATGAGCAGTTCTTC. The encoded protein is CASSLGGPVDEQFF.

The V call is TRBV5-1, the J call TRBJ2-7, with D maybe TRBD1 (5 bases). V was shortened by 4 bases and J by 1 base, with 18 bases between the two germline ends. The CDR3 has 16 amino acids. Germline V gene data show CDR1 as SGHRS and CDR2 as YFSETQ. DNA for the CDR3: TGCGCCAGCAGCGAATCAGCCAGGGCGCGGTCCTACGAGCAGTACTTC. It codes for CASSESARARSYEQYF.